The 23 T cell receptor beta chains below all came from one sample that was sequenced in a study of blood T cell repertoires in COVID-19. The assay was immunoSEQ multiplex PCR, and TCRdb's table has in-frame clones only and misses some. The sample lists about 11,000 clones, 80% to 90% occurring once. The sample comprised peripheral blood. These TCRs come from a human donor in a cohort sampled during active COVID-19.

This clone was recorded a few times. The CDR3 nucleotides are TGTGCCAGCAGGCTAAGTGGTGGTGAAGCTTTCTTT. This sequence encodes CASRLSGGEAFF. The chain employs TRBV27 and TRBJ1-1; no clear D. Germline CDR1 and CDR2: MNHEY and SMNVEV (reference sequence). This CDR3 has 12 residues. Trimming removed 6 bases at V and 7 bases at J, with 12 bases between.

This sequence joins TRBV5-6 and TRBJ1-2; unclear D gene. Trimming removed 2 bases at V and 5 bases at J, with 13 bases between. This CDR3 contains 14 residues. Germline CDR1 and CDR2: SGHDT and YYEEEE. The CDR3 region is CASSFQEGWYGYTF. The CDR3, as DNA: TGTGCCAGCAGCTTTCAAGAGGGCTGGTATGGCTACACCTTC.

The chain has TRBV2 and TRBJ2-3; 8 bases are shared with TRBD2. Germline-derived CDR1 and CDR2 are SNHLY and FYNNEI. With 5 bases clipped from V and 1 base from J, the junction kept 2 bases outside the gene matches. The CDR3 has 14 amino acids. CDR3 amino acids: CASSPTSGTDTQYF. The CDR3, as DNA: TGTGCCAGCAGTCCGACTAGCGGCACAGATACGCAGTATTTT.

The V gene is TRBV5-6, the J gene TRBJ2-1, with 8 bases matching TRBD2. This CDR3 has 15 amino acids. Germline CDR1 is SGHDT and CDR2 is YYEEEE. Trimming took 3 bases from V and 4 from J; bases not matched to a gene: 6. The CDR3, as DNA: TGTGCCAGCAGCTATAGCGGGGCCTTTTACAATGAGCAGTTCTTC. It encodes CASSYSGAFYNEQFF.

V is TRBV5-1 and J is TRBJ2-5, with 8 positions matching TRBD2. From germline, CDR1 is SGHRS and CDR2 YFSETQ. The CDR3 spans 15 residues. V trimming: 0 bases; J trimming: 1 base; junction bases outside the gene matches: 2. The CDR3 DNA reads TGCGCCAGCAGCTTGGCCGGGAGGGCCCAAGAGACCCAGTACTTC. Its protein product is CASSLAGRAQETQYF.

This clone turned up a few times. The genes are TRBV7-9 and TRBJ2-7; perhaps TRBD1 as D (6 bases). CDR1 is SEHNR, CDR2 FQNEAQ, per germline (reference sequence). V gave up 2 bases and J gave up 7 bases, with 15 bases separating them. This CDR3 region has 14 residues. The CDR3 protein is CASSLTAPGAEQYF. DNA of the CDR3: TGTGCCAGCAGCTTAACGGCGCCAGGGGCTGAGCAGTACTTC.

This chain joins TRBV11-2 and TRBJ1-1, with D perhaps matching TRBD1 (6 bases). CDR1 is SGHAT, CDR2 FQNNGV, per germline. The CDR3 is made up of 14 amino acids. Deletions cut 0 bases from V and 5 bases from J, with 10 bases between. CDR3 coding DNA: TGTGCCAGCAGCTTAGACAGGACAGAGACTGAAGCTTTCTTT. Its translation is CASSLDRTETEAFF.

V is TRBV23-1 and J is TRBJ2-2; 7 bases agree with TRBD1. TRBV23-1 is an open reading frame, and its role is uncertain. The CDR3 has 17 residues. Unmatched junction bases numbered 17, after V lost 6 bases and J lost 7 bases. CDR3 in amino acids: CASSTGTDGPDDGELFF. CDR3 sequence (DNA): TGCGCCAGCAGCACCGGGACAGATGGTCCAGACGACGGGGAGCTGTTTTTT.

The chain's CDR3 is CASSLQGVLYEQYF. The CDR3 nucleotides are TGTGCCAGCTCACTCCAGGGGGTGCTCTACGAGCAGTACTTC. The J gene is TRBJ2-7, the V gene TRBV18, with 7 positions matching TRBD1. J was trimmed by 3 bases and V by 4 bases; bases with no gene match: 6. Germline lookup yields CDR1 KGHSH and CDR2 LQKENI. The CDR3 is 14 amino acids.

The chain employs TRBV10-2 and TRBJ2-2; D is unclear. The germline CDR1 and CDR2 sequences are WSHSY and SAAADI. This CDR3 spans 14 amino acids. V was shortened by 7 bases and J by 1 base, with 10 bases between the two germline ends. The CDR3 nucleotides read TGCGCCAGCACCCAGGCCCAGAACACCGGGGAGCTGTTTTTT. This codes for CASTQAQNTGELFF.

The chain employs TRBV5-6 and TRBJ2-7; a weak D match, TRBD1 (5 bases). The CDR3 loop spans 12 amino acids. Germline values: CDR1 SGHDT, CDR2 YYEEEE. V lost 4 bases to trimming and J lost 3 bases, with 8 bases between them. CDR3 protein: CASSLTVYEQYF. CDR3 bases: TGTGCCAGCAGCCTGACAGTCTACGAGCAGTACTTC.

J is TRBJ2-3 and V is TRBV20-1; D is unresolved. V gave up 3 bases and J gave up 6 bases, with 4 bases separating them. Germline CDR1 DFQATT, CDR2 SNEGSKA (reference sequence). This CDR3 has 10 residues. Written as DNA, the CDR3 is TGCAGTGCTAGCTCCGATACGCAGTATTTT. This translates into CSASSDTQYF.

The chain recombines TRBV11-1 with TRBJ2-7, with 9 bases fitting TRBD2. Germline CDR1 reads SGHAT; CDR2 reads FQDESV (reference sequence). V lost 4 bases, J lost 6 bases, and 7 bases stayed unmatched. The CDR3 has 14 amino acids. The CDR3 nucleotides are TGTGCCAGCAGCTCTAGCGGGAATACTCGCGAGCAGTACTTC. Translation gives CASSSSGNTREQYF. The full variable domain, with the rest looked up from reference TRBV11-1 and TRBJ2-7, is EAEVAQSPRYKITEKSQAVAFWCDPISGHATLYWYRQILGQGPELLVQFQDESVVDDSQLPKDRFSAERLKGVDSTLKIQPAELGDSAMYLCASSSSGNTREQYFGPGTRLTVT.

The rearrangement joins TRBV5-5 to TRBJ2-7, with 9 bases lining up with TRBD2. J lost 6 bases, V lost 2 bases, and 6 bases had no gene match. Looked up from germline, CDR1 is SGHKS and CDR2 is YYEKEE (reference sequence). CDR3 size: 14 residues. The CDR3 DNA reads as TGTGCCAGCAGCTTCGTACTAGCGGGTGCCGAGCAGTACTTC. Protein: CASSFVLAGAEQYF.

The count of this clone is one. This chain links TRBV6-5 with TRBJ2-7, with D maybe TRBD2 (5 bases). V lost 0 bases to trimming and J lost 4 bases, with 7 bases between them. The CDR3 loop spans 13 amino acids. Germline CDR1 MNHEY, CDR2 SVGAGI. The CDR3 DNA sequence: TGTGCCAGCAGTTACTCGGAGGATTACGAGCAGTACTTC. Translating gives CASSYSEDYEQYF.

The J gene is TRBJ2-3, the V gene TRBV5-1; D uncertain. Trimming shortened V by 2 bases and J by 4 bases, and 8 bases separated the two germline ends. This CDR3 has 13 amino acids. The germline CDR1 and CDR2 sequences are SGHRS and YFSETQ. CDR3 sequence: CASSFGLSDTQYF. The CDR3 DNA follows: TGCGCCAGCAGCTTTGGGCTATCAGATACGCAGTATTTT.

The chain employs TRBV10-1 and TRBJ2-2, with 8 bases fitting TRBD2. Trimming took 3 bases from V and 5 from J; bases not matched to a gene: 2. Germline CDR1 is WNHNN and CDR2 is SYGVQD (reference sequence). The CDR3 has 14 residues. The CDR3 here is CASSDGRGTGELFF. CDR3 nucleotide sequence: TGCGCCAGCAGTGACGGGAGGGGGACCGGGGAGCTGTTTTTT.

The rearrangement uses TRBV5-4 and TRBJ2-7; D remains ambiguous. Germline assignment: CDR1 SGHNT and CDR2 YYREEE (reference sequence). The CDR3 is 12 residues long. V gave up 2 bases and J gave up 6 bases, with 9 bases separating them. The CDR3 DNA sequence: TGTGCCAGCAGCTTCACGACGGGCGAGCAGTACTTC. It translates to CASSFTTGEQYF.

V and J are TRBV9 and TRBJ1-2; a weak D match, TRBD1 (5 bases). In germline, CDR1 is SGDLS, CDR2 YYNGEE. V was pared by 0 bases and J by 6 bases, with 12 bases between. This CDR3 region has 14 residues. CDR3 amino acids: CASSVGTGVDGYTF. For the CDR3, the DNA is TGTGCCAGCAGCGTAGGAACAGGAGTGGATGGCTACACCTTC.

The chain uses TRBV27 and TRBJ2-1, with 13 bases that match TRBD2. CDR1 and CDR2 (germline): MNHEY, SMNVEV (reference sequence). After removal of 4 bases from V and 3 bases from J, the junction contained 9 bases not matched to a gene. The CDR3 consists of 18 residues. CDR3 DNA sequence: TGTGCCAGCAGTTCGCTGGGGACTAGCGGGACCGACTACAATGAGCAGTTCTTC. This encodes CASSSLGTSGTDYNEQFF.

J is TRBJ1-1 and V is TRBV18, with D perhaps TRBD1 (5 bases). V was clipped by 4 bases and J by 1 base, with 7 bases between them. Per germline, CDR1 KGHSH and CDR2 LQKENI. This CDR3 spans 13 amino acids. The CDR3 loop is CASSQDKNTEAFF. In DNA, the CDR3 is TGTGCCAGCTCACAGGACAAGAACACTGAAGCTTTCTTT.

The chain joins TRBV28 to TRBJ2-7; 9 bases fit TRBD2. Germline V gives CDR1 MDHEN, CDR2 SYDVKM. Trimming took 5 bases from V and 3 from J; bases not matched to a gene: 11. This CDR3 has 16 amino acids. The CDR3 here is CASSPLGTSSRYEQYF. For the CDR3, the DNA is TGTGCCAGCAGTCCACTCGGGACTAGCAGTCGCTACGAGCAGTACTTC.

The gene calls are TRBV20-1 and TRBJ2-2; 8 bases are shared with TRBD2. V was clipped by 3 bases and J by 3 bases; unmatched bases: 3. Germline CDR1 reads DFQATT; CDR2 reads SNEGSKA (reference sequence). CDR3 length: 14 amino acids. CDR3 bases: TGCAGTGCTAGTGCTAGCGGGTACACCGGGGAGCTGTTTTTT. Translation: CSASASGYTGELFF.